This paragraph reports one T cell receptor beta chain. Per the original data handling: Amplification with reference gene primers provided the estimates of nucleated cell counts. Libraries were prepared by immunoSEQ multiplex PCR; TCRdb keeps only in-frame clonotypes and omits some of them. The DNA was the basis for D and trimming; V, J and clone size are from that table. The table lists some 200,000 clones, around 87% of them singletons. This sample was taken from a study of blood T cell repertoires in COVID-19. This clonotype was obtained from a woman younger than 45 who had recovered from COVID-19. The specimen sequenced was PBMCs or T cells enriched from blood (not recorded which).

CDR3: CASSQAAGAQRYF. For the CDR3, the DNA is TGCGCCAGCAGCCAGGCAGCGGGAGCTCAGAGGTATTTT. The V gene is TRBV4-3, the J gene TRBJ2-3; TRBD2 matches at 8 bases. Trimming cost V 3 bases and J 14 bases; bases outside gene matches: 10. The CDR3 runs 13 residues. CDR1 is LGHNA and CDR2 is YSLEER in the germline V gene.